This T cell receptor (beta chain) was identified during a study of T cells in Graves' hyperthyroidism and ophthalmopathy. There were TCR beta CDR3 regions amplified from RNA transcripts. The HTBI primer set was used in a first-round RT-PCR of the TCR CDR3. TCRdb reprocessed the multiplex PCR reads with MiXCR, giving one entry per CDR3 protein. The sample gives 400,000 to 500,000 distinct CDR3 sequences, roughly 13% of which show up once; 5% to 6% is in the top ten. This clonotype was seen ten or more times. The CDR3 contains 16 residues. J lost 4 bases, V lost 4 bases, and 6 bases had no gene match. Per germline, CDR1 SGHRS and CDR2 YFSETQ. Calling Graves' hyperthyroidism stable meant ophthalmopathy did not progress within 18 months.

The sequence was collected from a woman in her late teens or twenties with Graves' hyperthyroidism. The gene calls are TRBV5-1 and TRBJ2-5; 14 bases fit TRBD2. The sequenced sample consisted of blood. The CDR3 DNA sequence: TGCGCCAGCAGCCCCGAGGGGACTAGCGGGAGAGAGACCCAGTACTTC. Translating it yields CASSPEGTSGRETQYF.